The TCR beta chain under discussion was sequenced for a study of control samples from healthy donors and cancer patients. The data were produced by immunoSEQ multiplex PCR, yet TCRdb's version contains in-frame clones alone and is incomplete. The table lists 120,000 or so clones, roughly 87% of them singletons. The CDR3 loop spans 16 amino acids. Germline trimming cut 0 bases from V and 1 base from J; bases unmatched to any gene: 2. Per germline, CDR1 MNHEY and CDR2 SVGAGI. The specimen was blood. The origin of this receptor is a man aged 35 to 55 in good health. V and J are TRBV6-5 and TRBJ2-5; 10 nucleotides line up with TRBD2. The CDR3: CASSYSASGGQETQYF. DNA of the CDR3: TGTGCCAGCAGTTACTCGGCTAGCGGGGGCCAAGAGACCCAGTACTTC.